Each of the 10 T cell receptor beta chains below was sequenced from the same sample in a study of OX40 agonist ivuxolimab in advanced cancers. Produced via immunoSEQ multiplex PCR; TCRdb's table is partial and in-frame only. The repertoire has fewer than 95,000 clones, 65% to 90% of them found once; the top ten carry approximately 0.65%. This specimen consisted of CD4+ or CD8+ T cells sorted from blood, obtained in a trial of the OX40 agonist ivuxolimab. Receptors originate from an adult with an advanced solid tumor such as melanoma, head and neck, liver or kidney cancer.

The chain is built from TRBV4-2 and TRBJ2-7; 8 nucleotides align to TRBD2. The CDR3 has 15 residues. Looked up from germline, CDR1 is LGHNA and CDR2 is YNFKEQ. V trimming: 2 bases; J trimming: 3 bases; junction bases outside the gene matches: 6. For the CDR3, the DNA is TGTGCCAGCAGCCAAACTAGCGGAACCGTCTACGAGCAGTACTTC. Translating it yields CASSQTSGTVYEQYF.

V gene TRBV7-2 combines with J gene TRBJ2-2; the match to TRBD2 covers 8 bases. The CDR3 has 16 amino acids. Trimming cost V 5 bases and J 4 bases; bases outside gene matches: 9. Germline V CDR1 and CDR2: SGHTA, FQGNSA. CDR3 nucleotides: TGTGCCAGCAGCGCTCAGGCGGGGGGCCGCACCGGGGAGCTGTTTTTT. This sequence encodes CASSAQAGGRTGELFF.

The rearrangement joins TRBV6-5 to TRBJ2-1; D tentatively reads TRBD1 or TRBD2 (5 bases each). Trimming shortened V by 1 base and J by 8 bases, and 18 bases separated the two germline ends. Germline V gene sequence: CDR1 MNHEY, CDR2 SVGAGI. The CDR3 sequence is 16 residues long. CDR3 sequence: CASSYLRPGPDHEQFF. CDR3 nucleotides: TGTGCCAGCAGTTACTTACGCCCGGGACCGGACCATGAGCAGTTCTTC.

The chain carries TRBV13 and TRBJ1-1; possibly TRBD1 for D (5 bases). This CDR3 has 14 residues. Between the trimmed V and J ends, which lost 4 bases and 4 bases, there was a span of 13 bases. Germline V gives CDR1 PRHDT, CDR2 FYEKMQ (reference sequence). The CDR3 is CASSYKSGGTEAFF. The DNA of the CDR3 is TGTGCCAGCAGCTATAAGAGTGGGGGCACTGAAGCTTTCTTT.

The count of this clone is one. The V and J genes are TRBV2 and TRBJ2-6; D remains ambiguous. V gave up 6 bases and J gave up 1 base, with 4 bases separating them. CDR1 is SNHLY and CDR2 is FYNNEI in the germline V gene. The CDR3 totals 13 residues. CDR3 sequence (DNA): TGTGCCAGCAGACCGTCTGGGGCCAACGTCCTGACTTTC. Residues: CASRPSGANVLTF.

This sequence joins TRBV19 and TRBJ1-2, with TRBD1 matching 7 bases. Trimming cost V 6 bases and J 3 bases; bases outside gene matches: 7. The CDR3 covers 14 residues. Per the germline V gene, CDR1 is LNHDA and CDR2 is SQIVND (reference sequence). Here the CDR3 reads CASSNPGQYYGYTF. In DNA form, the CDR3 reads TGTGCCAGTAGCAACCCGGGACAGTACTATGGCTACACCTTC. Full variable domain (missing parts from reference TRBV19 and TRBJ1-2): DGGITQSPKYLFRKEGQNVTLSCEQNLNHDAMYWYRQDPGQGLRLIYYSQIVNDFQKGDIAEGYSVSREKKESFPLTVTSAQKNPTAFYLCASSNPGQYYGYTFGSGTRLTVV.

The gene calls are TRBV18 and TRBJ1-1; tentative D call: TRBD1 (5 bases). Trimming shortened V by 3 bases and J by 4 bases, and 18 bases separated the two germline ends. The CDR3 contains 16 residues. Germline V CDR1 and CDR2: KGHSH, LQKENI. DNA of the CDR3: TGTGCCAGCTCACCGACAGACCCGGCGGGAGGCACTGAAGCTTTCTTT. This gives the protein CASSPTDPAGGTEAFF.

The chain carries TRBV6-6 and TRBJ2-2, with a weak D call TRBD1 (7 bases). Germline values: CDR1 MNHNY, CDR2 SVGAGI (reference sequence). The V end was cut by 6 bases, the J end by 5 bases, with 19 bases between. The CDR3 runs 16 residues. The CDR3 region is CASSRQGGAGTGELFF. CDR3 in DNA: TGTGCCAGCAGCCGGCAAGGGGGCGCGGGAACCGGGGAGCTGTTTTTT.

V and J are TRBV7-2 and TRBJ2-1; D is ambiguous. V lost 2 bases and J 0 bases, leaving 8 bases between the germline ends. CDR3 length: 15 amino acids. Per germline, CDR1 SGHTA and CDR2 FQGNSA. The CDR3 protein is CASSLTMSSYNEQFF. The CDR3 DNA sequence: TGTGCCAGCAGCTTAACCATGAGCTCCTACAATGAGCAGTTCTTC.

The V and J genes are TRBV11-2 and TRBJ2-1; unclear D gene. Germline V gene data show CDR1 as SGHAT and CDR2 as FQNNGV. The CDR3 consists of 15 residues. The V end was cut by 5 bases, the J end by 7 bases, with 18 bases between. The CDR3 spells CASSPRASRSNEQFF. DNA for the CDR3: TGTGCCAGCAGCCCTAGGGCCTCCCGGTCGAATGAGCAGTTCTTC. The full variable domain, its missing parts supplied by reference TRBV11-2 and TRBJ2-1, is EAGVAQSPRYKIIEKRQSVAFWCNPISGHATLYWYQQILGQGPKLLIQFQNNGVVDDSQLPKDRFSAERLKGVDSTLKIQPAKLEDSAVYLCASSPRASRSNEQFFGPGTRLTVL.